This T cell receptor beta chain was observed in a study of blood T cells in healthy people across ages (dated by TCRdb to about 2015). In the study overall: In model experiments, roughly one uniquely barcoded TCR beta cDNA molecule per two T cells was captured by template switching. Age-related changes in TCR beta repertoire diversity were measured in the study by deep sequencing normalized with unique cDNA molecular identifiers. Donors were grouped into four age groups: young (average approximately 15 years), middle-aged (39), aged (around 60) and long-lived (around 80). To avoid experimental bias, donors of different ages were randomly spread across the sequencing lanes. For two donors (one aged 18 to 29 and one aged 80 or older), the study analyzed two additional independent replicas of 1 million unique cDNA reads from the same blood draw. General conclusions and limits of the study: As age increased, observed TCR beta diversity per million T cells dropped in a roughly linear way, and a significant reduction was already evident by age 40. The long-lived group showed more naive CD4+ T cells, fewer expanded clones and increased TCR diversity than the aged group, suggesting age selection. Estimates of total diversity based on one million sequenced T cells were regarded as lower bounds and as underestimates. Observed TCR beta diversity correlated strongly with the percentage of naive T cells measured by flow cytometry. Because donor CMV infection status was unknown, age-related changes in expanded clonotypes were potentially confounded. Bulk unsorted PBMC profiling prevented conclusive comparison of naive and antigen-experienced compartments.

Libraries were constructed by 5' RACE. The instrument given in TCRdb is Illumina HiSeq 2500. A second roughly 7 to 11 cycle PCR used a sample-barcoded 5' primer and a J-beta primer mix. A template-switch 5' adaptor carrying 12 random nucleotides introduced a unique molecular identifier onto each TCR beta cDNA molecule. Each sample yielded at least 2.5 million CDR3-containing paired-end reads. The Mint cDNA synthesis kit, primed by a TRBC-specific oligonucleotide, was used to synthesize first-strand cDNA from all RNA. Following uracil-DNA glycosylase treatment, a first 18-cycle PCR with universal primers M1SS and BC2_uni_R was performed on all cDNA. Per the source publication's procedure: Each sample was normalized by randomly selecting 1 million high-quality reads, each carrying a distinct molecular identifier. Reads sharing molecular identifiers were discarded rather than binned into consensus sequences. MiTCR, set to a Q25 quality threshold and the strictest error-elimination algorithm, was used for CDR3 identification, clonotype clustering and error correction. A nonparametric unseen species model with Euler transformation was used to estimate lower-bound total TCR beta diversity. TCRdb ran its own pipeline on the public reads, namely fastp trimming at Q25 and MiXCR clone calling, and kept in-frame beta chains. All rows with the same CDR3 protein become a single entry with the most common DNA and genes. What appears here as the V and J calls and clone size reflects TCRdb's work, not the paper's. In all, the sample holds 650,000 to 800,000 distinct CDR3 sequences, and under 55% of those were seen once. The ten most abundant clones make up about 19% of the sample.

Donors were 39 systemically healthy Caucasian individuals from Russia aged roughly 6 to 100 years. Ten milliliters of peripheral blood were collected from each donor into EDTA-treated Vacutainer tubes. Ficoll-Paque density-gradient centrifugation was used to isolate PBMCs, with at least 6 million per sample. Trizol reagent was used to extract total RNA from PBMCs, with at least 6 micrograms per sample. The percentages of naive CD45RAhigh/CD27high T cells were determined by flow cytometry on a PBMC aliquot from every donor. Germline trimming amounts to 0 bases on V and 2 bases on J, with 5 as the count of junction bases outside the gene matches. The CDR3 starts with the cysteine, ends with the phenylalanine, and has 17 residues. The read is trimmed to its CDR3 DNA, 51 bases read in frame from base 1. Based on the germline V gene, the CDR1 and CDR2 sequences are SGDLS and YYNGEE. With regard to this clonotype: This clone's antigen is unknown. There are no base qualities to consult, and no much larger clone falls within one base.

The sequenced sample was blood. Rearrangement joined TRBV9 to TRBJ2-3; 11 central bases correspond to TRBD2. The TCR originated in a man in his sixties in good health. The CDR3 protein: CASSVGASGGPTDTQYF. The nucleotide sequence reads as follows: TGTGCCAGCAGCGTAGGAGCTAGCGGGGGGCCCACAGATACGCAGTATTTT.